Below are 20 T cell receptor beta chains sequenced from a single sample in a study of T cells after yellow fever vaccination. TCRdb used MiXCR to reprocess the 5' RACE reads, holding one entry per CDR3 protein. The table lists approximately 610,000 distinct CDR3 sequences, less than 20% of them singletons. The sample here was PBMCs, taken less than 6 days after the first yellow fever vaccination. These receptors all stem from a young man who received the YFV17D yellow fever vaccine.

The chain links TRBV6-1 to TRBJ2-7, with D perhaps given as TRBD1 or TRBD2 (7 bases each). The V end lost 6 bases, the J end lost 6 bases, and 24 bases lay between the germline ends. CDR1 and CDR2 (germline): MNHNS, SASEGT. The CDR3 totals 16 residues. CDR3 sequence (DNA): TGTGCCAGCAGGCGCGGGACAGAGGGGGGGGGTTTCGAGCAGTACGTC. Translation gives CASRRGTEGGGFEQYV.

This clonotype was detected a few times. CDR3 loop: CASSLQGYEQYV. The CDR3 DNA follows: TGTGCCAGCAGTTTACAGGGCTACGAGCAGTACGTC. The chain is built from TRBV7-9 and TRBJ2-7; TRBD1 is a possible D gene (6 bases). V shed 6 bases and J shed 3 bases, with 9 bases lying between them. CDR3 length: 12 residues. Per germline, CDR1 SEHNR and CDR2 FQNEAQ (reference sequence).

This clonotype was observed a few times. The chain links TRBV6-1 to TRBJ1-3; 8 positions match TRBD1. The V segment lost 5 bases and the J segment 7 bases; nucleotides outside the gene matches: 7. Germline loops: CDR1 MNHNS, CDR2 SASEGT. This CDR3 contains 14 residues. In nucleotides, the CDR3 is TGTGCCAGCAGTCGCCTTCGACAGGGGAACACCATATATTTT. It codes for CASSRLRQGNTIYF.

This clonotype was counted only a few times. V usage is TRBV12-3 or TRBV12-4 and J usage is TRBJ2-2; TRBD2 matches at 7 bases. Trimming at V came to 5 bases and at J to 7 bases, leaving 7 bases not matched to a gene. There are 14 residues in the CDR3. The CDR3 is CASSPKTSLGELFF. The CDR3 bases are TGTGCCAGCAGTCCCAAGACTAGCCTCGGGGAGCTGTTTTTT.

The J gene is TRBJ1-6, the V gene TRBV5-1; no definite D call. CDR1 and CDR2 (germline): SGHRS, YFSETQ. V lost 0 bases and J lost 9, with 16 bases in between. The CDR3 is 16 amino acids. CDR3 residues: CASSLEGPTVGSPLHF. The CDR3 DNA sequence: TGCGCCAGCAGCTTGGAAGGGCCGACTGTTGGTTCACCCCTCCACTTT.

This clonotype appeared a few times. The CDR3 loop is CASSPLAGQSLSYEQYF. The CDR3 DNA follows: TGCGCCAGCAGCCCGTTGGCAGGACAGAGTCTTTCCTACGAGCAGTACTTC. The chain combines TRBV4-1 with TRBJ2-7; TRBD1 is a possible D gene (6 bases). V was cut by 4 bases and J by 1 base, with 20 bases left in between. From germline, CDR1 is MGHRA and CDR2 YSYEKL. The CDR3 is made up of 17 amino acids.

The chain carries TRBV12-3 or TRBV12-4 and TRBJ1-6; D is undetermined. Trimming removed 3 bases from V and 4 bases from J, with 10 bases in between. The CDR3 is made up of 15 amino acids. The CDR3 is CASSFQPEYNSPLHF. The CDR3 DNA reads as TGTGCCAGCAGTTTTCAGCCAGAATATAATTCACCCCTCCACTTT.

This chain joins TRBV28 and TRBJ1-2, with 8 bases matching TRBD1. V was clipped by 5 bases and J by 8 bases; unmatched bases: 10. This CDR3 contains 14 residues. Germline V lookup: CDR1 MDHEN, CDR2 SYDVKM. Here the CDR3 reads CASSTLGQGRGYTF. Written as DNA, the CDR3 is TGTGCCAGCAGTACCTTAGGACAGGGACGAGGCTACACCTTC.

This clonotype was counted only a few times. The genes are TRBV13 and TRBJ2-1, with D perhaps TRBD1 (6 bases). Germline V gene data show CDR1 as PRHDT and CDR2 as FYEKMQ (reference sequence). V shed 3 bases and J shed 10 bases, with 10 bases lying between them. The CDR3 extends over 12 amino acids. The CDR3 is CASSFSGTEQFF. CDR3 in DNA: TGTGCCAGCAGCTTCTCGGGGACAGAGCAGTTCTTC.

The chain links TRBV11-3 to TRBJ1-2; TRBD1 matches at 9 bases. CDR3 length: 17 residues. The V and J ends lost 1 base and 2 bases, in that order; junction bases with no gene match: 8. Germline V gives CDR1 SGHNT, CDR2 YENEEA. CDR3 region: CASSLGRLDRGNYGYTF. CDR3 bases: TGTGCCAGCAGCTTAGGGAGATTGGACAGGGGAAACTATGGCTACACCTTC.

This clonotype was found a few times. The genes are TRBV18 and TRBJ1-6; D not certain. The V end lost 6 bases, the J end lost 10 bases, and 10 bases lay between the germline ends. Germline CDR1 KGHSH, CDR2 LQKENI. This CDR3 comprises 12 residues. DNA of the CDR3: TGTGCCAGCTCGCAGCCAGGATCACCCCTCCACTTT. Translating it yields CASSQPGSPLHF.

V gene TRBV19 combines with J gene TRBJ1-5; 12 positions agree with TRBD1. This CDR3 spans 17 amino acids. CDR1 is LNHDA and CDR2 is SQIVND in the germline V gene (reference sequence). Losses at the gene ends were 3 bases for V and 6 bases for J; bases not matched to a gene: 9. In DNA, the CDR3 is TGTGCCAGTAGTATCCTCCACCGGGACAGGGGGCTTCAGCCCCAGCATTTT. Translating it yields CASSILHRDRGLQPQHF.

Only a few counts were recorded for this clonotype. The gene calls are TRBV19 and TRBJ2-1; possibly TRBD1 for D (6 bases). Trimming removed 7 bases from V and 5 bases from J, with 15 bases in between. Germline V gives CDR1 LNHDA, CDR2 SQIVND (reference sequence). This CDR3 is built from 14 residues. The CDR3, as DNA: TGTGCCAGTAACCAAGACCGGGACAACAATGAGCAGTTCTTC. Translating gives CASNQDRDNNEQFF.

This chain connects TRBV5-4 to TRBJ2-1; perhaps TRBD1 as D (6 bases). V was trimmed by 4 bases and J by 8 bases, leaving 19 bases between them. This CDR3 is built from 15 residues. The germline V gene has CDR1 SGHNT and CDR2 YYREEE (reference sequence). Here the CDR3 reads CASSPTGRPGDEQFF. The CDR3 nucleotides are TGTGCCAGCAGCCCTACAGGGAGACCGGGCGATGAGCAGTTCTTC.

This clonotype has a handful of counts. The V call is TRBV6-2 or TRBV6-3, the J call TRBJ2-1, with D hard to call. This CDR3 contains 15 residues. Germline CDR1 is MNHEY and CDR2 is SVGEGT. Between the trimmed V and J ends, which lost 6 bases and 1 base, there was a span of 13 bases. For the CDR3, the DNA is TGTGCCAGCAGGACGCCGGGTCGGTCCTACAATGAGCAGTTCTTC. Its protein is CASRTPGRSYNEQFF.

V usage is TRBV7-2 and J usage is TRBJ2-7, with 9 positions matching TRBD1. With 5 bases clipped from V and 2 bases from J, the junction kept 10 bases outside the gene matches. This CDR3 spans 16 amino acids. Looked up from germline, CDR1 is SGHTA and CDR2 is FQGNSA. CDR3 bases: TGTGCCAGCAGCCGTCGGAAGGACAGGGGCACCTACGAGCAGTACTTC. Its protein is CASSRRKDRGTYEQYF. The variable domain in full, completed from reference TRBV7-2 and TRBJ2-7, reads GAGVSQSPSNKVTEKGKDVELRCDPISGHTALYWYRQSLGQGLEFLIYFQGNSAPDKSGLPSDRFSAERTGGSVSTLTIQRTQQEDSAVYLCASSRRKDRGTYEQYFGPGTRLTVT.

J is TRBJ1-2 and V is TRBV7-3; perhaps TRBD1 as D (6 bases). V gave up 0 bases and J gave up 1 base, with 9 bases separating them. CDR1 and CDR2 (germline): SGHTA, FQGTGA. The CDR3 covers 15 residues. The CDR3 region has the DNA TGTGCCAGCAGCTTAACGGGACAAAGTAACTATGGCTACACCTTC. It translates to CASSLTGQSNYGYTF.

V is TRBV4-3 and J is TRBJ2-1; TRBD1 might be the D (6 bases). CDR1 is LGHNA and CDR2 is YSLEER in the germline V gene. V lost 0 bases to trimming and J lost 3 bases, with 12 bases between them. The CDR3 sequence is 16 residues long. The CDR3: CASSQDWVGGYNEQFF. The CDR3 DNA reads TGCGCCAGCAGCCAAGATTGGGTAGGGGGCTACAATGAGCAGTTCTTC.

This clonotype was counted ten times or more. The chain uses TRBV4-3 and TRBJ2-2; D gene ambiguous. The CDR3 contains 14 residues. V lost 3 bases and J 6 bases, leaving 11 bases between the germline ends. Germline V lookup: CDR1 LGHNA, CDR2 YSLEER. CDR3 bases: TGCGCCAGCAGCCAGCAGTTTAGTTCCGGGGAGCTGTTTTTT. This gives the protein CASSQQFSSGELFF.

The V call is TRBV18, the J call TRBJ2-7, with 12 bases identical to TRBD1. Unmatched junction bases numbered 7, after V lost 3 bases and J lost 7 bases. CDR1 and CDR2 (germline): KGHSH, LQKENI. The CDR3 is 15 amino acids. DNA of the CDR3: TGTGCCAGCTCACCGCCGGGACAGGGGGCGGGGGAGCAGTACGTC. Translation: CASSPPGQGAGEQYV.